A single T cell receptor (beta chain) is shown here with its context. Its antigen is still unknown. This sample was taken from a study of CD8 T cells in ankylosing spondylitis. Broader study findings: A TCR beta motif of eight or nine highly homologous variants seemed to mark ankylosing spondylitis blood. Matched ankylosing spondylitis synovial fluid reportedly contained a significantly enriched population of disease-linked clones. Peripheral blood samples showed relatively rare disease-linked clones, and these clones were CD8+.

The CDR3 contains 16 residues. The trim removed 5 bases at V and 7 bases at J, leaving 8 bases unmatched. Germline values: CDR1 SGHTA, CDR2 FQGNSA. Using quantitative 5'-RACE with molecular barcodes, the authors made TCR beta libraries. TCRdb reprocessed the 5' RACE reads with MiXCR, giving one entry per CDR3 protein. The sample lists about 500,000 distinct CDR3 sequences, about an eighth occurring once. The sequence was obtained from a male donor with ankylosing spondylitis. The sample comprised blood, either unsorted or a sorted T cell fraction (not recorded which). This chain uses TRBV7-2 with TRBJ2-1; 13 nucleotides align to TRBD2. CDR3 sequence reads: CASSPILAGGTNEQFF. As DNA, the CDR3 is TGTGCCAGCAGCCCTATACTAGCGGGAGGGACGAATGAGCAGTTCTTC.